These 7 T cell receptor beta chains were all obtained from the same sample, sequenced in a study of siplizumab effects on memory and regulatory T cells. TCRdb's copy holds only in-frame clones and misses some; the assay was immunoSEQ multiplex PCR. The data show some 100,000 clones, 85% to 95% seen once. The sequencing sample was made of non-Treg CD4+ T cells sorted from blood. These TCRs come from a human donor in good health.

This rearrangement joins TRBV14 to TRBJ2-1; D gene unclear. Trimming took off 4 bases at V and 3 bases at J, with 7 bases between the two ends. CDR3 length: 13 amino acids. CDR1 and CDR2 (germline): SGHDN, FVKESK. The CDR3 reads CASSPGNYNEQFF. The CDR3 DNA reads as TGTGCCAGCAGCCCCGGAAACTACAATGAGCAGTTCTTC.

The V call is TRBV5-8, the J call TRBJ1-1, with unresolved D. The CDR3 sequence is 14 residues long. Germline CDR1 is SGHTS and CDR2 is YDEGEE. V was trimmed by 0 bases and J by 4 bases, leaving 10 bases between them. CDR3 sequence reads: CASSLVAGRTEAFF. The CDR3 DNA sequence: TGTGCCAGCAGCTTGGTCGCAGGTCGCACTGAAGCTTTCTTT.

Here the CDR3 DNA reads TGCAGCGCTCTCGGACAGGGATCCTACGAGCAGTACTTC. Amino acids: CSALGQGSYEQYF. This chain links TRBV29-1 with TRBJ2-7, with TRBD1 matching over 8 bases. Trimming took 7 bases from V and 1 from J; bases not matched to a gene: 6. This CDR3 is 13 amino acids long. The germline V gene encodes CDR1 SQVTM and CDR2 ANQGSEA.

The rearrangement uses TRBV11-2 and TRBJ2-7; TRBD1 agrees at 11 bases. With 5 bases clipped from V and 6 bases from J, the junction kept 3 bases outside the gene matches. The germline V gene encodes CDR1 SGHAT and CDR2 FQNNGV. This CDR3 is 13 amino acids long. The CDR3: CASSPGTGGEQYF. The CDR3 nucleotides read TGTGCCAGCAGCCCGGGGACAGGGGGCGAGCAGTACTTC.

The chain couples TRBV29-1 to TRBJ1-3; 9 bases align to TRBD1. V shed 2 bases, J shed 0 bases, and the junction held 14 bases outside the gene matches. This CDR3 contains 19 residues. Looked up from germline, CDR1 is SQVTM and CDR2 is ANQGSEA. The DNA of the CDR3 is TGCAGCGTTGAAATTCCGACAGGGGGTTTATTATCCTCTGGAAACACCATATATTTT. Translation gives CSVEIPTGGLLSSGNTIYF. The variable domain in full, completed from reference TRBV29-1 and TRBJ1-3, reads SAVISQKPSRDICQRGTSLTIQCQVDSQVTMMFWYRQQPGQSLTLIATANQGSEATYESGFVIDKFPISRPNLTFSTLTVSNMSPEDSSIYLCSVEIPTGGLLSSGNTIYFGEGSWLTVV.

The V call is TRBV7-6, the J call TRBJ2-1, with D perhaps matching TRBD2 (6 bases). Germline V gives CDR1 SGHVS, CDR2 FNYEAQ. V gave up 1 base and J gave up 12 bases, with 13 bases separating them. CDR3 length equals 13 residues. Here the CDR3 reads CASSLGEAWGQFF. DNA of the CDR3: TGTGCCAGCAGCTTAGGGGAGGCGTGGGGGCAGTTCTTC.

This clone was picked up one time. In DNA, the CDR3 is TGTGCCAGCAGCGCCGGGACCGCGGCGGGGGAGCTGTTTTTT. Translated: CASSAGTAAGELFF. This chain connects TRBV7-3 to TRBJ2-2, with D possibly being TRBD1 or TRBD2 (5 bases each). The CDR3 runs 14 residues. Germline V lookup: CDR1 SGHTA, CDR2 FQGTGA. The V end lost 5 bases, the J end lost 8 bases, and 15 bases lay between the germline ends.